One and the same sample provided the 7 T cell receptor beta chains below, sequenced in a study of T cell responses to AZD1222 COVID-19 vaccine. Assay used: immunoSEQ multiplex PCR; TCRdb lists only in-frame clones, some missing. The sample includes 70,000 to 100,000 clones, about 94% of them seen just once. This specimen was peripheral blood, taken 28 days after the second AZD1222 dose. The receptors derive from an adult who received the AZD1222 COVID-19 vaccine.

This chain links TRBV7-6 with TRBJ1-2; the match to TRBD1 covers 7 bases. Germline assignment: CDR1 SGHVS and CDR2 FNYEAQ. The CDR3 contains 16 residues. With V trimmed by 1 base and J by 2 bases, 7 bases remained unmatched. The CDR3 loop reads CASSLGQGQTNYGYTF. In nucleotides, the CDR3 is TGTGCCAGCAGCTTAGGTCAGGGACAGACAAACTATGGCTACACCTTC.

This chain uses TRBV3-1 (or the pseudogene TRBV3-2) with TRBJ1-6, with D perhaps matching TRBD1 (5 bases). The germline gives CDR1 LGHDT, CDR2 YNNKEL (reference sequence). CDR3 length: 14 residues. Trimming pared 1 base from V and 9 bases from J, leaving 10 bases between. CDR3 sequence reads: CASSQVGEGSPLHF. The CDR3 bases are TGTGCCAGCAGCCAAGTAGGGGAGGGTTCACCCCTCCACTTT.

This chain connects TRBV7-9 to TRBJ1-2; tentative D call: TRBD1 (6 bases). V shed 5 bases and J shed 7 bases, with 23 bases lying between them. The CDR3 extends over 16 amino acids. The V gene's germline CDR1 is SEHNR and CDR2 FQNEAQ (reference sequence). This chain's CDR3 is CASSDGQTASGVGYTF. The CDR3 DNA reads as TGTGCCAGCAGCGACGGACAGACTGCCTCGGGGGTTGGCTACACCTTC. The variable domain in full, completed from reference TRBV7-9 and TRBJ1-2, reads DTGVSQNPRHKITKRGQNVTFRCDPISEHNRLYWYRQTLGQGPEFLTYFQNEAQLEKSRLLSDRFSAERPKGSFSTLEIQRTEQGDSAMYLCASSDGQTASGVGYTFGSGTRLTVV.

The chain recombines TRBV2 with TRBJ1-1, with D unresolved. CDR3 length: 12 amino acids. V lost 2 bases and J lost 7, with 8 bases in between. The germline V gene encodes CDR1 SNHLY and CDR2 FYNNEI. The CDR3 nucleotides are TGTGCCAGCAGTGAACCCTACGATGAAGCTTTCTTT. Protein sequence: CASSEPYDEAFF.

The rearrangement joins TRBV2 to TRBJ1-6, with 7 bases identical to TRBD1. The V segment lost 11 bases and the J segment 3 bases; nucleotides outside the gene matches: 16. Germline values: CDR1 SNHLY, CDR2 FYNNEI. The length of the CDR3 is 17 residues. Here the CDR3 DNA reads TGTGCCGCCCGGACAGGAAGCCTCCCCCTCTATAATTCACCCCTCCACTTT. Protein product: CAARTGSLPLYNSPLHF.

The genes are TRBV19 and TRBJ1-6; 11 bases fit TRBD1. V lost 3 bases, J lost 9 bases, and 7 bases stayed unmatched. The CDR3 spans 16 residues. Germline CDR1 reads LNHDA; CDR2 reads SQIVND (reference sequence). The CDR3 here is CASSIGQGASSSPLHF. CDR3 in DNA: TGTGCCAGTAGTATCGGACAGGGGGCATCTAGTTCACCCCTCCACTTT.

This chain connects TRBV5-8 to TRBJ1-1; D perhaps matches TRBD1 (5 bases). CDR3 length: 16 amino acids. The germline gives CDR1 SGHTS, CDR2 YDEGEE. Trimming cost V 8 bases and J 3 bases, with 23 bases left between them. The CDR3 loop is CARDGRVGLFYTEAFF. The CDR3 DNA reads TGTGCCAGGGACGGCAGGGTAGGACTCTTCTACACTGAAGCTTTCTTT.